These 10 T cell receptor beta chains were all obtained from the same sample, sequenced in a study of T cells after yellow fever vaccination. One entry per CDR3 protein, called by TCRdb with MiXCR from the 5' RACE reads. This sample yields around 67,000 distinct CDR3 sequences, of which around 6.9% are seen a single time; 30% to 40% belongs to the top ten. The material sequenced was CD8+ T cells sorted from PBMCs, taken 5 to 6 days after the first yellow fever vaccination. These receptors all come from a man younger than 30 who received the YFV17D yellow fever vaccine.

V and J are TRBV6-2 or TRBV6-3 and TRBJ2-3, with D perhaps TRBD2 (6 bases). This CDR3 spans 15 amino acids. CDR1 MNHEY and CDR2 SVGEGT come from the germline V gene. The V end was cut by 4 bases, the J end by 7 bases, with 18 bases between. In DNA, the CDR3 is TGTGCCAGCAGTTTTGCGGCGGGGTCACCAAATACGCAGTATTTT. This codes for CASSFAAGSPNTQYF.

This clonotype was observed many times. The chain links TRBV7-6 to TRBJ2-7; a weak D match, TRBD2 (5 bases). The CDR3 is 14 residues long. CDR1 is SGHVS and CDR2 is FNYEAQ in the germline V gene. The germline V and J ends were trimmed by 6 bases and 0 bases, with 12 bases remaining between them. The CDR3 spells CASSPDYNSYEQYF. The CDR3 coding sequence is TGTGCCAGCAGTCCCGACTATAACTCCTACGAGCAGTACTTC.

This clonotype showed up many times. CDR3 residues: CASSQSSSGGYTDTQYF. Here the CDR3 DNA reads TGCGCCAGCAGCCAATCATCAAGCGGGGGTTACACAGATACGCAGTATTTT. The chain uses TRBV4-1 and TRBJ2-3; 8 bases line up with TRBD2. The CDR3 is made up of 17 amino acids. The germline V gene has CDR1 MGHRA and CDR2 YSYEKL. V dropped 2 bases and J dropped 2; count of bases not matched to a gene: 9.

The V gene is TRBV12-3 or TRBV12-4, the J gene TRBJ2-5; 8 bases are shared with TRBD2. Trimming at V came to 5 bases and at J to 4 bases, leaving 9 bases not matched to a gene. CDR3 length: 15 residues. CDR3 amino acids: CASSPPRAGVETQYF. CDR3 in DNA: TGTGCCAGCAGTCCGCCGCGAGCGGGGGTAGAGACCCAGTACTTC.

The chain uses TRBV6-2 or TRBV6-3 and TRBJ2-7; 8 bases line up with TRBD1. The germline gives CDR1 MNHEY, CDR2 SVGEGT. This CDR3 is 13 amino acids long. CDR3 sequence: CASSPLGQGRSHV. CDR3 bases: TGTGCCAGCAGTCCCCTCGGACAGGGAAGGTCGCACGTC.

The rearrangement uses TRBV13 and TRBJ2-5; D is uncertain. Germline V gives CDR1 PRHDT, CDR2 FYEKMQ (reference sequence). The CDR3 runs to 14 residues. V dropped 3 bases and J dropped 1 base, with 9 bases sitting between them. CDR3: CASSFYQPQETQYF. The CDR3, as DNA: TGTGCCAGCAGCTTTTATCAACCCCAAGAGACCCAGTACTTC.

This chain connects TRBV4-1 to TRBJ2-1, with TRBD2 identical over 8 bases. Germline-derived CDR1 and CDR2 are MGHRA and YSYEKL. V lost 2 bases, J lost 7 bases, and 16 bases stayed unmatched. This CDR3 has 18 residues. Here the CDR3 reads CASSQRIRGGSSGNEQFF. The CDR3 nucleotides read TGCGCCAGCAGCCAACGGATCCGGGGGGGATCATCGGGGAATGAGCAGTTCTTC.

This clonotype was seen more than once but under ten times. V is TRBV4-1 and J is TRBJ2-1; D remains ambiguous. The CDR3 covers 13 residues. Trimming removed 1 base from V and 8 bases from J, with 9 bases in between. Per the germline V gene, CDR1 is MGHRA and CDR2 is YSYEKL. DNA for the CDR3: TGCGCCAGCAGCCAAGGGCAGTTCGATGAGCAGTTCTTC. Protein product: CASSQGQFDEQFF.

The table lists this clonotype with a few counts. J is TRBJ2-5 and V is TRBV4-1, with 14 positions matching TRBD2. CDR3 length: 19 residues. The junction had 12 bases not matched to a gene; V was cut back by 1 base and J by 5 bases. CDR1 and CDR2 (germline): MGHRA, YSYEKL. The CDR3 here is CASSQALSTSGGAAETQYF. DNA for the CDR3: TGCGCCAGCAGCCAAGCTCTCTCGACTAGCGGGGGGGCCGCTGAGACCCAGTACTTC.

In its sample, this clonotype was seen many times. The chain has TRBV20-1 and TRBJ2-1; 12 bases match TRBD2. The V and J ends lost 3 bases and 10 bases, in that order; junction bases with no gene match: 10. CDR1 and CDR2 from the germline V gene are DFQATT and SNEGSKA (reference sequence). CDR3 size: 15 residues. The CDR3 loop reads CSASLVLAGGREQFF. The CDR3, as DNA: TGCAGTGCTAGTCTCGTCCTAGCGGGGGGGCGCGAGCAGTTCTTC.